Presented here are 17 T cell receptor beta chains from one specimen sequenced in a study of CD8 T cells in ankylosing spondylitis. TCRdb redid the calling of the 5' RACE reads with MiXCR, one entry per CDR3 protein. The sample lists 250,000 to 400,000 distinct CDR3 sequences, roughly 10% occurring once. The sequencing input was blood, either unsorted or a sorted T cell fraction (not recorded which). Receptors originate from a female donor with ankylosing spondylitis or in good health (not recorded which).

This clonotype was seen ten or more times. A junction end diverges from the germline sequence, so it may reflect a read error. In nucleotides, the CDR3 is TGCAGTGCTAGATCTCATACCAGCACCGATACGCAGTATTTT. It is translated as CSARSHTSTDTQYF. V usage is TRBV20-1 and J usage is TRBJ2-3; D is undetermined. Germline V gene lookup returns CDR1 DFQATT and CDR2 SNEGSKA (reference sequence). The CDR3 is 14 residues long.

This clonotype was observed at least ten times. J is TRBJ2-7 and V is TRBV20-1, with a tentative D call TRBD1 (6 bases). Germline lookup yields CDR1 DFQATT and CDR2 SNEGSKA (reference sequence). The CDR3 totals 14 residues. V was trimmed by 5 bases and J by 7 bases, leaving 21 bases between them. This CDR3 is CSAELRLVRGEQYF. In nucleotides, the CDR3 is TGCAGTGCTGAACTTCGGTTGGTCAGGGGAGAGCAGTACTTC.

This clonotype was recorded many times. The chain couples TRBV5-1 to TRBJ2-5; D is possibly TRBD1 (5 bases). V was trimmed by 2 bases and J by 1 base, leaving 15 bases between them. The V gene's germline CDR1 is SGHRS and CDR2 YFSETQ. The CDR3 sequence is 16 residues long. CDR3 sequence (DNA): TGCGCCAGCAGCTTACAGGCTTCCGGCAGCCAAGAGACCCAGTACTTC. It codes for CASSLQASGSQETQYF.

This clonotype has a count of ten or more. The chain is built from TRBV3-1 and TRBJ2-5; possibly TRBD2 for D (6 bases). Between the trimmed V and J ends, which lost 6 bases and 1 base, there was a span of 18 bases. The CDR3 has 16 residues. Per the germline V gene, CDR1 is LGHDT and CDR2 is YNNKEL (reference sequence). The CDR3 sequence: CASRLGSGGTQETQYF. Written as DNA, the CDR3 is TGTGCCAGCAGACTGGGGAGCGGAGGGACCCAAGAGACCCAGTACTTC.

This clonotype has at least ten counts. The V and J genes are TRBV12-3 or TRBV12-4 and TRBJ2-3; TRBD2 agrees at 8 bases. The ends lost 3 bases at V and 0 bases at J; junction bases unmatched: 11. This CDR3 is 18 amino acids long. The CDR3 sequence: CASSLRRGAISSTDTQYF. Here the CDR3 DNA reads TGTGCCAGCAGTTTGAGGCGGGGGGCAATATCTAGCACAGATACGCAGTATTTT.

Only one count was recorded for this clonotype. This clone may be a read error of a much larger clone one base away. This CDR3 fails to terminate in the conserved phenylalanine or tryptophan, so it likely reflects a read error. V gene TRBV11-2 combines with J gene TRBJ2-1, with 7 bases that match TRBD2. J was trimmed by 5 bases and V by 5 bases; bases with no gene match: 12. This CDR3 contains 16 residues. Looked up from germline, CDR1 is SGHAT and CDR2 is FQNNGV. The CDR3 loop reads CASSTRPGGFDNEQFY. The CDR3, as DNA: TGTGCCAGCAGCACACGGCCGGGAGGATTTGACAATGAGCAGTTCTAC.

J is TRBJ1-5 and V is TRBV5-1; no firm D call. V lost 0 bases and J 4 bases, leaving 8 bases between the germline ends. CDR1 and CDR2 from the germline V gene are SGHRS and YFSETQ. The CDR3 contains 14 residues. The CDR3 DNA follows: TGCGCCAGCAGCTTGGGGGAGCAGAATCAGCCCCAGCATTTT. This encodes CASSLGEQNQPQHF. The full variable domain, rest sourced from reference TRBV5-1 and TRBJ1-5, is KAGVTQTPRYLIKTRGQQVTLSCSPISGHRSVSWYQQTPGQGLQFLFEYFSETQRNKGNFPGRFSGRQFSNSRSEMNVSTLELGDSALYLCASSLGEQNQPQHFGDGTRLSIL.

This clonotype was counted a few times. The chain carries TRBV6-2 or TRBV6-3 and TRBJ1-4; D call uncertain. From germline, CDR1 is MNHEY and CDR2 SVGEGT. CDR3 size: 12 residues. Trimming removed 6 bases from V and 6 bases from J, with 8 bases in between. For the CDR3, the DNA is TGTGCCAGCAGGGGAGTTCATGAAAAACTGTTTTTT. It is translated as CASRGVHEKLFF.

The V gene is TRBV5-1, the J gene TRBJ2-3, with TRBD1 matching 7 bases. Per germline, CDR1 SGHRS and CDR2 YFSETQ. V was pared by 4 bases and J by 0 bases, with 5 bases of the junction left unmatched. This CDR3 region has 15 residues. As DNA, the CDR3 is TGCGCCAGCAGCGAACCGGGACAGAGCACAGATACGCAGTATTTT. Protein sequence: CASSEPGQSTDTQYF.

This clonotype was observed at least ten times. The V call is TRBV20-1, the J call TRBJ2-1; TRBD2 agrees at 7 bases. The V gene's germline CDR1 is DFQATT and CDR2 SNEGSKA (reference sequence). Trimming at V came to 6 bases and at J to 6 bases, leaving 11 bases not matched to a gene. This CDR3 is 14 amino acids long. In DNA, the CDR3 is TGCAGTGCCAATGAACTCGGCGGGGGCAATGAGCAGTTCTTC. This translates into CSANELGGGNEQFF.

This clonotype was counted many times. This chain uses TRBV5-6 with TRBJ2-1; TRBD2 is a possible D gene (5 bases). Germline V gene sequence: CDR1 SGHDT, CDR2 YYEEEE. The CDR3 consists of 15 residues. Trimming pared 0 bases from V and 8 bases from J, leaving 15 bases between. Here the CDR3 reads CASSLGGIPMDEQFF. CDR3 nucleotide sequence: TGTGCCAGCAGCTTGGGAGGGATCCCAATGGATGAGCAGTTCTTC.

In its sample, this clonotype was seen many times. The chain couples TRBV27 to TRBJ1-5; D might be TRBD1 (5 bases). The CDR3 runs 13 residues. V was clipped by 9 bases and J by 1 base, with 10 bases between them. CDR1 and CDR2 (germline): MNHEY, SMNVEV (reference sequence). CDR3: CASRGGSNQPQHF. In DNA form, the CDR3 reads TGTGCCAGTCGGGGGGGAAGCAATCAGCCCCAGCATTTT.

This clonotype was seen many times. The chain couples TRBV29-1 to TRBJ2-5; 8 bases agree with TRBD2. The J segment lost 5 bases and the V segment lost 4 bases, leaving 0 bases of the junction unmatched. From germline, CDR1 is SQVTM and CDR2 ANQGSEA. The CDR3 loop spans 11 amino acids. Here the CDR3 reads CSVGGGETQYF. Written as DNA, the CDR3 is TGCAGCGTTGGCGGGGGGGAGACCCAGTACTTC.

This clonotype was counted at least ten times. This rearrangement joins TRBV28 to TRBJ2-1; D not certain. CDR1 MDHEN and CDR2 SYDVKM come from the germline V gene. Trimming removed 5 bases at V and 3 bases at J, with 8 bases between. The CDR3 extends over 13 amino acids. Here the CDR3 reads CASSPVYYNEQFF. CDR3 in DNA: TGTGCCAGCAGTCCTGTTTACTACAATGAGCAGTTCTTC.

This chain links TRBV7-9 with TRBJ1-2; D is unresolved. V was clipped by 5 bases and J by 4 bases, with 8 bases between them. Germline loops: CDR1 SEHNR, CDR2 FQNEAQ (reference sequence). CDR3 length equals 12 residues. CDR3 sequence: CASSAVSYGYTF. DNA for the CDR3: TGTGCCAGCAGCGCAGTGTCCTATGGCTACACCTTC.

This clonotype has only a few counts. The rearrangement uses TRBV19 and TRBJ2-1; 8 bases align to TRBD2. Germline assignment: CDR1 LNHDA and CDR2 SQIVND (reference sequence). This CDR3 has 14 amino acids. V was pared by 7 bases and J by 0 bases, with 2 bases of the junction left unmatched. The CDR3 DNA reads as TGTGCCAGTACGAGCGGGAGCTCCTACAATGAGCAGTTCTTC. Its protein is CASTSGSSYNEQFF. The full variable domain, rest sourced from reference TRBV19 and TRBJ2-1, is DGGITQSPKYLFRKEGQNVTLSCEQNLNHDAMYWYRQDPGQGLRLIYYSQIVNDFQKGDIAEGYSVSREKKESFPLTVTSAQKNPTAFYLCASTSGSSYNEQFFGPGTRLTVL.

This clonotype has at least ten counts. The V gene is TRBV20-1, the J gene TRBJ2-1; 10 bases are shared with TRBD2. Unmatched junction bases numbered 14, after V lost 6 bases and J lost 9 bases. Per germline, CDR1 DFQATT and CDR2 SNEGSKA (reference sequence). The CDR3 sequence is 15 residues long. The CDR3 coding sequence is TGCAGTGCGCCCCCCCGAGCGGGAGGGAGGGGTGAGCAGTTCTTC. This sequence encodes CSAPPRAGGRGEQFF.